This T cell receptor (beta chain) was documented in a study of chemoradiotherapy in HPV16-positive cancers. Study-level results: HPV-specific T cells were functionally defined from only a couple of HPV16-positive patients.

Germline V gives CDR1 MNHNS, CDR2 SASEGT. The junction had 4 bases not matched to a gene; V was cut back by 0 bases and J by 7 bases. This CDR3 contains 15 residues. Remarks on this clone: Its cognate antigen is unknown.

Assay: immunoSEQ multiplex PCR; the TCRdb copy retains only in-frame clones and omits some. The table includes around 40,000 clones, around three quarters detected once. The clonotype comes from a human donor with HPV-associated anogenital cancer. Material: blood, obtained from a patient who underwent chemoradiotherapy. The chain carries TRBV6-1 and TRBJ2-3, with 10 bases that match TRBD2. CDR3 in DNA: TGTGCCAGCAGTGAAGCGGGGACTAGCGTCTATACGCAGTATTTT. It yields the protein CASSEAGTSVYTQYF.